The clone carrying this TCR beta chain was recorded many times. The target antigen is unknown. Deletions cut 2 bases from V and 7 bases from J, with 13 bases between. CDR3 length: 14 amino acids. Germline CDR1 reads KGHSH; CDR2 reads LQKENI. Where libraries were unsorted, they were derived from 2 million PBMCs stored at -80 degrees C. This sample is part of a study of neurological immune-mediated disorders. As for the cDNA, it was generated by 5'RACE with 10-nucleotide random UMIs. TCRdb re-called the 5' RACE reads through MiXCR, storing one row per CDR3 protein. The sample has more than 35,000 distinct CDR3 sequences; 3% are singletons. Study-wide findings and caveats: Whereas HTLV-1-associated myelopathy showed the most TCR clonal expansion, multiple sclerosis showed the least, with levels below those of healthy controls. Private repertoires in all groups were suggested by the absence of shared CDR3 amino acid sequences among expanded clones across subjects.

This TCR was recovered from a woman between 50 and 59 years old with multiple sclerosis. The chain combines TRBV18 with TRBJ2-3, with D uncertain. The sample was PBMCs. The CDR3 DNA sequence: TGTGCCAGCTCACCAAGTTGGTCACGGTATACGCAGTATTTT. This translates into CASSPSWSRYTQYF.